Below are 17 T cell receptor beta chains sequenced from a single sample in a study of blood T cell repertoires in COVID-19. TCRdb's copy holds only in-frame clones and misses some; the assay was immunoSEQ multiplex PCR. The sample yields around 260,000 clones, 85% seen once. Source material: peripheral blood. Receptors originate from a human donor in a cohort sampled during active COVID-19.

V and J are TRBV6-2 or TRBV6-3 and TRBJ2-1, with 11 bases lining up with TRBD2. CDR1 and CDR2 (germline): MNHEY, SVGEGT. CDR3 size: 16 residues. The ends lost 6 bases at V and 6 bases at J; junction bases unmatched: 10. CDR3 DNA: TGTGCCAGCAGCCCTACGACTAGCGGGACCCCCAATGAGCAGTTCTTC. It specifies CASSPTTSGTPNEQFF.

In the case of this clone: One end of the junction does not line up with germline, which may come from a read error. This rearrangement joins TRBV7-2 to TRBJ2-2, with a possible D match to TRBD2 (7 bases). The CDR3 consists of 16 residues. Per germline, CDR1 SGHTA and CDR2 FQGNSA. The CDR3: CASGTTGTTNTGELFF. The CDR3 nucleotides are TGTGCCAGCGGGACAACCGGGACTACGAATACCGGGGAGCTGTTTTTT. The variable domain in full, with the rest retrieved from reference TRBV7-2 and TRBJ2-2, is GAGVSQSPSNKVTEKGKDVELRCDPISGHTALYWYRQSLGQGLEFLIYFQGNSAPDKSGLPSDRFSAERTGGSVSTLTIQRTQQEDSAVYLCASGTTGTTNTGELFFGEGSRLTVL.

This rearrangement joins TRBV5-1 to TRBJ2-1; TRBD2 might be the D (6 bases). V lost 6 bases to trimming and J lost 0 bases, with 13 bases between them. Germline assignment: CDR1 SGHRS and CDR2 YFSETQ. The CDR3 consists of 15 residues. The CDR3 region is CASKSLASSYNEQFF. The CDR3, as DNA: TGCGCCAGCAAAAGTCTAGCGAGCTCCTACAATGAGCAGTTCTTC.

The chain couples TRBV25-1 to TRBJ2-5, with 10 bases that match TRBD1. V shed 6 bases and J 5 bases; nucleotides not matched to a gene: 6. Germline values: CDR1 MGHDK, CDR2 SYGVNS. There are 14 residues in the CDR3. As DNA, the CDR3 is TGTGCCAGCAGCTCGACAGGGGGCGTCGAGACCCAGTACTTC. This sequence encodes CASSSTGGVETQYF.

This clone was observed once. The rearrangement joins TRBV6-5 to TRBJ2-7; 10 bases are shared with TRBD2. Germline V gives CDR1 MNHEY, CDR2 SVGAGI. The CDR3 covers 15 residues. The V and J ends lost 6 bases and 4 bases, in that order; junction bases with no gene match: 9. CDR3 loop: CASRNPSGRFYEQYF. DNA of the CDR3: TGTGCCAGCAGGAACCCTAGCGGGAGATTTTACGAGCAGTACTTC.

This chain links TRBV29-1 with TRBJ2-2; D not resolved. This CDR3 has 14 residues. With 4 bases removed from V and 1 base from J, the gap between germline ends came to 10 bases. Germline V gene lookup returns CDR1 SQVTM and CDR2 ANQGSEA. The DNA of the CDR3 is TGCAGCGTTGGGAACAGTGTGAACACCGGGGAGCTGTTTTTT. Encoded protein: CSVGNSVNTGELFF.

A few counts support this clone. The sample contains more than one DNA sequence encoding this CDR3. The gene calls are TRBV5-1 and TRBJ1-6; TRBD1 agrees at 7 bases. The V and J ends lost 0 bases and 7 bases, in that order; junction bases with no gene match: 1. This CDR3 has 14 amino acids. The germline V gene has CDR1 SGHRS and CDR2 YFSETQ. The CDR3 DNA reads TGCGCCAGCAGCTTGGGACAGGGAAATTCACCCCTCCACTTT. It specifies CASSLGQGNSPLHF.

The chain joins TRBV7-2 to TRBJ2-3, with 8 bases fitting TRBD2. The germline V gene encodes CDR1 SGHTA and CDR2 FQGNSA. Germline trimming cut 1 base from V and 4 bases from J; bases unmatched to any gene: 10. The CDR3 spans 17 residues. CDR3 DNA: TGTGCCAGCAGCTTAGTTCCCAGCGGGAGTTTGGCAGATACGCAGTATTTT. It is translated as CASSLVPSGSLADTQYF.

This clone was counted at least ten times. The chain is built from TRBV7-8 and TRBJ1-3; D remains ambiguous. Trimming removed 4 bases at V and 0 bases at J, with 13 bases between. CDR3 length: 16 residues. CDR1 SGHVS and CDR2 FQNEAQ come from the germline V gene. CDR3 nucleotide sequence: TGTGCCAGCAGCTCATCGACACGATCCTCTGGAAACACCATATATTTT. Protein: CASSSSTRSSGNTIYF.

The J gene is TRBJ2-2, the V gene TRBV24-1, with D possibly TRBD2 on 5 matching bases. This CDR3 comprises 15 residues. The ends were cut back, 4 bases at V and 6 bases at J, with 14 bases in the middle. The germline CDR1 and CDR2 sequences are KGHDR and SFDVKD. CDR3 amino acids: CATSDYELGPGELFF. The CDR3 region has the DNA TGTGCCACCAGTGACTACGAACTAGGACCCGGGGAGCTGTTTTTT.

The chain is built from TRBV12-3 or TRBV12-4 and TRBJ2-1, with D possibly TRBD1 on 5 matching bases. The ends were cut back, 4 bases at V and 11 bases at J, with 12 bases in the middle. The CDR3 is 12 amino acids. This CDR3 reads CASSYLAGQQFF. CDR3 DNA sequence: TGTGCCAGCAGTTATTTAGCAGGGCAGCAGTTCTTC.

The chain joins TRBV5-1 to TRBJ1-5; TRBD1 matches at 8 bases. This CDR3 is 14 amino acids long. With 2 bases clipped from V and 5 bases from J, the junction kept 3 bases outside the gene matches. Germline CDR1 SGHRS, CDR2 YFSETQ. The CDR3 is CASSFAGGDQPQHF. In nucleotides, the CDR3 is TGCGCCAGCAGCTTTGCAGGGGGCGATCAGCCCCAGCATTTT.

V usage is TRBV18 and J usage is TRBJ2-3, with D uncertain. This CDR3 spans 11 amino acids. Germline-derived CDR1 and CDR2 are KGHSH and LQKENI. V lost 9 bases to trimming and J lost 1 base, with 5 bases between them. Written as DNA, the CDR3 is TGTGCCAGTACGGGCACAGATACGCAGTATTTT. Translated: CASTGTDTQYF.

In nucleotides, the CDR3 is TGTGCCAGCAGCCAAGGGGGGCGGGAGCTGTTTTTT. It is translated as CASSQGGRELFF. The V call is TRBV3-1 (or the pseudogene TRBV3-2), the J call TRBJ2-2, with D possibly TRBD1 on 6 matching bases. Germline CDR1 is LGHDT and CDR2 is YNNKEL (reference sequence). The V end was cut by 1 base, the J end by 9 bases, with 6 bases between. This CDR3 is built from 12 residues.

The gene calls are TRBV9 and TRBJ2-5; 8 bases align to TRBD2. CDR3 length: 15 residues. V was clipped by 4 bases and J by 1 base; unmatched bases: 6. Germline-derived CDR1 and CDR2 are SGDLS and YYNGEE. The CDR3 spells CASSPGGGPQETQYF. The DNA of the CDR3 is TGTGCCAGCAGCCCGGGGGGGGGTCCCCAAGAGACCCAGTACTTC.

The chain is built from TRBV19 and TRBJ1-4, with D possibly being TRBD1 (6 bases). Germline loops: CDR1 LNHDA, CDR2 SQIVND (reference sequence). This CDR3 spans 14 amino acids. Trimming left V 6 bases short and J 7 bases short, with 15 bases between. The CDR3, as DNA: TGTGCCAGTAGAGGGGGGGGCAAAGGTGAAAAACTGTTTTTT. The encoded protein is CASRGGGKGEKLFF.

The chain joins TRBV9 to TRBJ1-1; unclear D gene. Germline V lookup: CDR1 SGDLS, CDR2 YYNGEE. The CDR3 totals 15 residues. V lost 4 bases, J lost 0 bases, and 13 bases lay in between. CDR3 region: CASSPRGPVNTEAFF. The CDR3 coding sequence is TGTGCCAGCAGCCCCCGAGGGCCGGTGAACACTGAAGCTTTCTTT.